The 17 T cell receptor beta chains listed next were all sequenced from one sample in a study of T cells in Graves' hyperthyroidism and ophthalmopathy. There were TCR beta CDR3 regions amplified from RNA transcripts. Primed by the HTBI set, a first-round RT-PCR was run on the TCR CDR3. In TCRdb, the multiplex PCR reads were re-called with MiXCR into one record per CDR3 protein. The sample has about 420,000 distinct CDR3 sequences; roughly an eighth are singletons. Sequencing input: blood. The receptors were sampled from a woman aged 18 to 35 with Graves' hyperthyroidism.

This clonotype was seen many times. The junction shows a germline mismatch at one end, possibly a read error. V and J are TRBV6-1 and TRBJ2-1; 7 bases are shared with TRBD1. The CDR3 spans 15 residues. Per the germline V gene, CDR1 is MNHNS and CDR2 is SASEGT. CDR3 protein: CASREGTEYYNEQFF. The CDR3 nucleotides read TGTGCCAGCAGAGAAGGGACAGAATACTACAATGAGCAGTTCTTC.

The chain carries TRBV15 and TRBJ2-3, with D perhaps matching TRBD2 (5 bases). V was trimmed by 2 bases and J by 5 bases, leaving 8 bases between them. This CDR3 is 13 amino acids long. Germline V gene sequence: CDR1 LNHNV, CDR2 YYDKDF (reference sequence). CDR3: CATSRTREDTQYF. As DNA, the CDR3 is TGTGCCACCAGCAGAACACGGGAAGATACGCAGTATTTT.

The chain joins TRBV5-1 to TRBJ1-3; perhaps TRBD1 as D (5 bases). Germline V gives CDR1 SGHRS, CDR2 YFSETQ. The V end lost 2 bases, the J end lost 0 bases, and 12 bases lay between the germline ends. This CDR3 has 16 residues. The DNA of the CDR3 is TGCGCCAGCAGCTTACAGGACCCAGGCTCTGGAAACACCATATATTTT. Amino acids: CASSLQDPGSGNTIYF.

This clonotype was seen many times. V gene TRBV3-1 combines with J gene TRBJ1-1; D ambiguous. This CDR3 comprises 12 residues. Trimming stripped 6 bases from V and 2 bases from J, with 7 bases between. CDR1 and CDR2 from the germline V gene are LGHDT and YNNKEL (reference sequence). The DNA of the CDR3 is TGTGCCAGCAGTACTATAAACACTGAAGCTTTCTTT. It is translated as CASSTINTEAFF.

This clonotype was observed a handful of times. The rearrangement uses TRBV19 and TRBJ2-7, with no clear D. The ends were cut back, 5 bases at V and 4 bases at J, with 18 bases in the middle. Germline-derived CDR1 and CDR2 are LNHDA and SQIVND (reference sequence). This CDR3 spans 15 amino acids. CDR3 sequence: CASSPAVGIPYEQYF. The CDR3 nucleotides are TGTGCCAGTAGTCCGGCCGTGGGAATACCTTACGAGCAGTACTTC.

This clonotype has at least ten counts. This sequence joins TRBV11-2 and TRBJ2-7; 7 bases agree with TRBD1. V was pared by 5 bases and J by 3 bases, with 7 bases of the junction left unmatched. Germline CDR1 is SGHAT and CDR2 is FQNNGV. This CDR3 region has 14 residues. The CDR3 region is CASSPDRLHYEQYF. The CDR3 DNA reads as TGTGCCAGCAGCCCGGACAGGCTGCACTACGAGCAGTACTTC.

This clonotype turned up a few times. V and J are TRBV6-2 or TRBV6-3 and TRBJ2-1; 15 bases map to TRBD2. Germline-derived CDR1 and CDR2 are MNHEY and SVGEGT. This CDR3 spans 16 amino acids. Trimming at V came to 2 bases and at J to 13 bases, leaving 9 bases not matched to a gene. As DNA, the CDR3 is TGTGCCAGCAGTTACGTCGGACTAGCGGGAGGGGGAGGTCAGTTCTTC. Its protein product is CASSYVGLAGGGGQFF.

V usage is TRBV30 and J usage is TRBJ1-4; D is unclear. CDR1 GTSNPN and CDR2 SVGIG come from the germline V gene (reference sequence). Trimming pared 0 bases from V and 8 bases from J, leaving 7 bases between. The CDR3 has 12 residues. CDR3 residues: CAWSVQREKLFF. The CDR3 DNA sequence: TGTGCCTGGAGTGTACAGAGAGAAAAACTGTTTTTT.

The CDR3 DNA follows: TGTGCCAGCAGCTCCCGCGCGAACACCGGGGAGCTGTTTTTT. It yields the protein CASSSRANTGELFF. This chain links TRBV7-3 with TRBJ2-2; no clear D gene. The CDR3 is made up of 14 amino acids. Germline CDR1 reads SGHTA; CDR2 reads FQGTGA. V lost 4 bases, J lost 0 bases, and 6 bases lay in between. Using reference TRBV7-3 and TRBJ2-2 for the parts outside the CDR3, the full variable domain is GAGVSQTPSNKVTEKGKYVELRCDPISGHTALYWYRQSLGQGPEFLIYFQGTGAADDSGLPNDRFFAVRPEGSVSTLKIQRTERGDSAVYLCASSSRANTGELFFGEGSRLTVL.

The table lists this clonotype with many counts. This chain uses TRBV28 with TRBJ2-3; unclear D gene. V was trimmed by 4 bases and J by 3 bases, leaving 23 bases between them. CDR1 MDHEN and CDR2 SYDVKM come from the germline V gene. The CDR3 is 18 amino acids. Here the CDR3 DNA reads TGTGCCAGCAGTTGGGCGCTAGGAGTGGGTGAGATAACAGATACGCAGTATTTT. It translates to CASSWALGVGEITDTQYF.

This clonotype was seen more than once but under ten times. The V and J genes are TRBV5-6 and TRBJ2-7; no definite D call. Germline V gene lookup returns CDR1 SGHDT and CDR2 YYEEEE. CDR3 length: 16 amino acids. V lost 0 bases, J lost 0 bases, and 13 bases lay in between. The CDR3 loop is CASSLGPGRGSYEQYF. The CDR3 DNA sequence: TGTGCCAGCAGCTTGGGGCCGGGCAGAGGCTCCTACGAGCAGTACTTC.

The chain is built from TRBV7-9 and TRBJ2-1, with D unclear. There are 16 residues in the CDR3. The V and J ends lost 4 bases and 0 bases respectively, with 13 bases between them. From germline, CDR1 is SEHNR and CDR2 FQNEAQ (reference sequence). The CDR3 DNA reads TGTGCCAGCAGCTGGGTGGTCCCACCCTCCTACAATGAGCAGTTCTTC. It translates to CASSWVVPPSYNEQFF. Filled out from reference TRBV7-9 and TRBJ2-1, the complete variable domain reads DTGVSQNPRHKITKRGQNVTFRCDPISEHNRLYWYRQTLGQGPEFLTYFQNEAQLEKSRLLSDRFSAERPKGSFSTLEIQRTEQGDSAMYLCASSWVVPPSYNEQFFGPGTRLTVL.

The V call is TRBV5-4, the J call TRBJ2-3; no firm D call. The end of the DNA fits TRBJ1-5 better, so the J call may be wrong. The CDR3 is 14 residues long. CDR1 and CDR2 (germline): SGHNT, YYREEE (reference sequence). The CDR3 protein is CASSFLVDSDTQHF. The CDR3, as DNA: TGTGCCAGCAGCTTTCTAGTCGACTCAGATACGCAGCATTTT.

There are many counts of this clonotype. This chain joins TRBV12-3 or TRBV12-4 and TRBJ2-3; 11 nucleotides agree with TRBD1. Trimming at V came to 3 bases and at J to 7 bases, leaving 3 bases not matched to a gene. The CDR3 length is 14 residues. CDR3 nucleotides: TGTGCCAGCAGTTTCGGACAGGGGGCGAATACGCAGTATTTT. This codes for CASSFGQGANTQYF.

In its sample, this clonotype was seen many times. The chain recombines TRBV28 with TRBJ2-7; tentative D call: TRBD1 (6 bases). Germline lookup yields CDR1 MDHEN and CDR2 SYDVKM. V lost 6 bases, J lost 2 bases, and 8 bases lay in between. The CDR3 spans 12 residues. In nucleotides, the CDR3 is TGTGCCAGCAGGGACAGAACCTACGAGCAGTACTTC. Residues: CASRDRTYEQYF.

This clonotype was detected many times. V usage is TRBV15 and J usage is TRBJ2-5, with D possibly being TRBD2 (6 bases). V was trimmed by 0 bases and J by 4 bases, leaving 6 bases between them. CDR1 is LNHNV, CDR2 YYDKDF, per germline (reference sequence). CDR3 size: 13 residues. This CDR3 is CATSRDSGETQYF. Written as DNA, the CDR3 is TGTGCCACCAGCAGAGATAGCGGAGAGACCCAGTACTTC.

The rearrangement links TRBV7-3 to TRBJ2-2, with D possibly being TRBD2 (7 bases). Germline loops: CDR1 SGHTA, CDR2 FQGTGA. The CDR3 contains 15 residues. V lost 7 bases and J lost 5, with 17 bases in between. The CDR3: CASTLGGRGTGELFF. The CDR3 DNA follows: TGTGCCAGCACTTTGGGGGGGCGCGGGACCGGGGAGCTGTTTTTT.